Given below is one TCR beta chain in context. Its antigen remains unknown. This sample is part of a study of breast tumors, draining lymph nodes, adjacent tissues. Overall study findings and caveats: Luminal-like breast cancer showed significantly greater tumor-nontumor repertoire similarity than basal-like breast cancer did. Data only fit, rather than demonstrated, lymph node origin of most tumor T cells.

TCRdb re-called the multiplex PCR reads through MiXCR, storing one row per CDR3 protein. The table includes 150,000 to 200,000 distinct CDR3 sequences, roughly a third detected once. Axillary draining lymph nodes of breast cancer patients supplied the node samples. V lost 4 bases and J 1 base, leaving 23 bases between the germline ends. The CDR3 is made up of 19 amino acids. Germline V gene data show CDR1 as MGHRA and CDR2 as YSYEKL. The sample consisted of axillary lymph node tissue. The chain links TRBV4-1 to TRBJ1-3; a possible D gene is TRBD1 (6 bases). This clonotype originated in a female donor with breast cancer. Some clones in this sample may be carry-over from other donors' samples. CDR3 protein: CASSPRTRTEACSGNTIYF. The CDR3 region has the DNA TGCGCCAGCAGCCCAAGGACGCGGACAGAGGCTTGTTCTGGAAACACCATATATTTT.